This is a list of T cell receptor beta chains from one sample in a study of blood T cells in healthy people across ages. TCRdb called the 5' RACE reads again in MiXCR, with one record for every CDR3 protein. The table shows 1 million to 1.2 million distinct CDR3 sequences, with roughly two fifths occurring only once. The source material was blood. Receptor source: a man aged 18 to 30 in good health. Both conserved end residues are part of each CDR3. Fields, in order: J gene, V gene, D gene, clone size, CDR3 DNA, CDR3 protein. The D gene is left open where the match is weak. Size is stated for part of the rows, as once, few or many counts, or as a class when the clone is expanded.

TRBJ1-1 | TRBV5-1 | TRBD1 | few | TGCGCCAGCAGCCGGAACAGGGGGCTGGGCACTGAAGCTTTCTTT | CASSRNRGLGTEAFF
TRBJ2-7 | TRBV3-1 | . | few | TGTGCCAGCAGCCCTCCGGGACTCTTTTCCTACGAGCAGTACTTC | CASSPPGLFSYEQYF
TRBJ1-5 | TRBV4-3 | . | few | TGCGCCAGCAGCCAAGATTGGGAAGAAAATCAGCCCCAGCATTTT | CASSQDWEENQPQHF
TRBJ2-5 | TRBV28 | TRBD2 | few | TGTGCCAGCAGCACCGGACTAGCGGGGAAAGAGACCCAGTACTTC | CASSTGLAGKETQYF
TRBJ2-6 | TRBV29-1 | . | few | TGCAGCGTTGAGGGTTGGTCTGGGGCCAACGTCCTGACTTTC | CSVEGWSGANVLTF
TRBJ2-1 | TRBV13 | TRBD1 | . | TGTGCCAGCAGCTTAAGGGGACAGGGGGAATATGAGCAGTTCTTC | CASSLRGQGEYEQFF
TRBJ2-7 | TRBV20-1 | TRBD1 | few | TGCAGTGCTCAGGACAGGGCTCATGGAGAGCAGTACTTC | CSAQDRAHGEQYF
TRBJ2-5 | TRBV20-1 | TRBD2 | . | TGCAGTGCTAAGGGACTAGCGGGGGCCTTCGAGACCCAGTACTTC | CSAKGLAGAFETQYF
TRBJ2-7 | TRBV12-3/TRBV12-4 | . | few | TGTGCCAGCAGTATCAGGGGTAACGGCGAGCAGTACTTC | CASSIRGNGEQYF
TRBJ1-5 | TRBV19 | . | . | TGTGCCAGTAGGGCACACGATAGCAATCAGCCCCAGCATTTT | CASRAHDSNQPQHF
TRBJ2-5 | TRBV28 | . | . | TGTGCCAGCAGACCCGAAACCCCCCGGGAGACCCAGTACTTC | CASRPETPRETQYF
TRBJ2-3 | TRBV20-1 | . | few | TGCAGTGCTCGAAGACTAGAGTTATCGGGTACGCAGTATTTT | CSARRLELSGTQYF
TRBJ2-3 | TRBV7-9 | . | once | TGTGCCAGCAGCTTAGGGGCGGCGGATGCAGATACGCAGTATTTT | CASSLGAADADTQYF
TRBJ2-1 | TRBV12-3/TRBV12-4 | . | . | TGTGCCAGCAAGGCGGGGGCCGTCTACAATGAGCAGTTCTTC | CASKAGAVYNEQFF
TRBJ1-4 | TRBV2 | . | . | TGTGCCAGCAGTGACCCGGGTGGGGCGACTAATGAAAAACTGTTTTTT | CASSDPGGATNEKLFF
TRBJ1-2 | TRBV9 | TRBD1 | few | TGTGCCAGCAGTTTTCAGGGGACAGGGGATGGCTACACCTTC | CASSFQGTGDGYTF
TRBJ2-7 | TRBV5-1 | TRBD2 | . | TGCGCCAGCAGCTCCGGGGGGTTCTCCTACAATGAGCAGTACTTC | CASSSGGFSYNEQYF
TRBJ1-1 | TRBV9 | . | . | TGTGCCAGCAGCGCAGGAAGTTACACTGAAGCTTTCTTT | CASSAGSYTEAFF
TRBJ1-2 | TRBV6-6 | . | few | TGTGCCAGCAGTTATCCGGTAGAGGGGGTAGGAGGCTACACCTTC | CASSYPVEGVGGYTF
TRBJ2-4 | TRBV10-3 | TRBD2 | many | TGTGCCATCAGTGAGTCGAGCGGGGGAAAAAACATTCAGTACTTC | CAISESSGGKNIQYF
TRBJ1-4 | TRBV3-1 | . | . | TGTGCCAGCAGCAGGGTATCTAATGAAAAACTGTTTTTT | CASSRVSNEKLFF
TRBJ1-4 | TRBV12-3/TRBV12-4 | . | . | TGTGCCAGCACCCCGGACGGGGGCCTGTATGAAAAACTGTTTTTT | CASTPDGGLYEKLFF
TRBJ2-7 | TRBV7-2 | . | . | TGTGCCAGCAGCTTAGGAACCACATCCTACGAGCAGTACTTC | CASSLGTTSYEQYF
TRBJ1-1 | TRBV2 | . | few | TGTGCCAGCAGCCAGAAGGCTGAAGCTTTCTTT | CASSQKAEAFF
TRBJ1-5 | TRBV7-2 | . | many | TGTGCCAGCAGCTTAAATGGAGGGGTTAGCAATCAGCCCCAGCATTTT | CASSLNGGVSNQPQHF
TRBJ1-2 | TRBV12-3/TRBV12-4 | . | once | TGTGCCGGCAGTCCCCTTACTGGGACGCCCAGCTATGACTACACCTTC | CAGSPLTGTPSYDYTF
TRBJ2-5 | TRBV4-1 | . | few | TGCGCCAGCAGCCCTGGCGGGCGGGACCAAGAGACCCAGTACTTC | CASSPGGRDQETQYF
TRBJ1-5 | TRBV12-3/TRBV12-4 | . | few | TGTGCCAGCAGTTCGGGTGGGCTCAGCAATCAGCCCCAGCATTTT | CASSSGGLSNQPQHF
TRBJ1-2 | TRBV7-2 | TRBD1 | . | TGTGCCAGCAGCCTCCCGGGACAGGACTATGGCTACACCTTC | CASSLPGQDYGYTF
TRBJ1-6 | TRBV7-9 | . | few | TGTGCCAGCAGCGTAGACAGGATTCGGAATTCACCCCTCCACTTT | CASSVDRIRNSPLHF
TRBJ1-1 | TRBV7-2 | . | few | TGTGCCAGCAGCTTGACAAGGAGGAACACTGAAGCTTTCTTT | CASSLTRRNTEAFF
TRBJ2-3 | TRBV20-1 | . | many | TGCAGTGCTAGAGAGGACCGAAGCACAGATACGCAGTATTTT | CSAREDRSTDTQYF
TRBJ2-3 | TRBV20-1 | TRBD2 | . | TGCTCCAAACTGGCTAGCGGGGAACGTAATACGCAGTATTTT | CSKLASGERNTQYF
TRBJ1-1 | TRBV20-1 | . | . | TGCAGTGGAAGCATGAACACTGAAGCTTTCTTT | CSGSMNTEAFF
TRBJ2-2 | TRBV9 | . | . | TGTGCCAGCAGCGTAGGCGACGGGAACACCGGGGAGCTGTTTTTT | CASSVGDGNTGELFF
TRBJ2-5 | TRBV6-2/TRBV6-3 | TRBD2 | . | TGTGCCAGCAGTCCGGGACTAGGAAAAGAGACCCAGTACTTC | CASSPGLGKETQYF
TRBJ2-5 | TRBV7-3 | . | . | TGTGCCAGCAGCTTAGAGAAGGAGACCCAGTACTTC | CASSLEKETQYF
TRBJ2-1 | TRBV27 | TRBD1 | many | TGTGCCAGCAGCCCCCTACGGGACAGATCCTACAATGAGCAGTTCTTC | CASSPLRDRSYNEQFF
TRBJ1-1 | TRBV4-1 | . | . | TGCGCCAGCAGCCAGCCTCTCCGGGACGGTGAAGCTTTCTTT | CASSQPLRDGEAFF
TRBJ2-1 | TRBV20-1 | TRBD1 | . | TGCAGTGGTCTTTTAGCCCTAACAGGGGGAAATGAGCAGTTCTTC | CSGLLALTGGNEQFF
TRBJ1-5 | TRBV27 | TRBD1 | few | TGTGCCAGCAGTCCAGGACAGGGCCTCAATCAGCCCCAGCATTTT | CASSPGQGLNQPQHF
TRBJ1-5 | TRBV7-9 | . | . | TGTGCCAGCAGCTTAGCGGGGTACACTCAGCCCCAGCATTTT | CASSLAGYTQPQHF
TRBJ2-7 | TRBV9 | . | . | TGTGCCAGCAGCCCGCAGGGCCAGTCCTACAATGAGCAGTACTTC | CASSPQGQSYNEQYF
TRBJ2-2 | TRBV10-3 | . | . | TGTGCCATCAGTGTTGAGGGGGAGAACACCGGGGAGCTGTTTTTT | CAISVEGENTGELFF
TRBJ2-1 | TRBV4-3 | TRBD1 | . | TGCGCCAGCAGCCAAGATTCCGGGACAGAGTACAATGAGCAGTTCTTC | CASSQDSGTEYNEQFF
TRBJ1-1 | TRBV5-1 | TRBD1 | . | TGCGCCAGCAGTGGGCAGGGGGTCCCGAACACTGAAGCTTTCTTT | CASSGQGVPNTEAFF
TRBJ1-1 | TRBV11-1 | . | . | TGTGCCAGCAGCTCAAGGGGTTCCGGGTTGGGGACTGAAGCTTTCTTT | CASSSRGSGLGTEAFF